This TCR beta chain was captured by sequencing in a study of cytomegalovirus exposure and HLA in healthy donors. The germline V gene has CDR1 MNHEY and CDR2 SMNVEV (reference sequence). The CDR3 extends over 16 amino acids. Between the trimmed V and J ends, which lost 6 bases and 9 bases, there was a span of 24 bases. With respect to this clone: The antigen is undetermined.

Study conclusions and caveats: Rarity held for most TCR sequences, but there were some public TCRs that occurred in many donors.

Use of 60 Vbeta and 13 Jbeta primers characterized the PCR. As handled by the study authors: About 11 million shared chains were among the about 80 million unique TCR beta chains that a later analysis counted. Clones were sequenced by immunoSEQ multiplex PCR, and TCRdb holds only the in-frame ones, with some missing. From that table come the V and J calls and clone size; the DNA was used to work out D and trimming. The repertoire has 100,000 to 150,000 clones, about 81% of them found once; the top ten carry 0.95% to 1.4%. The receptor was isolated from a woman aged 25 to 39 in good health and CMV-seronegative. The sample consisted of PBMCs. The rearrangement joins TRBV27 to TRBJ2-1; D might be TRBD1 (7 bases). The DNA of the CDR3 is TGTGCCAGCAGCTTTACCCCTCAGGGGGGTGCTACTGAGCAGTTCTTC. Protein sequence: CASSFTPQGGATEQFF.